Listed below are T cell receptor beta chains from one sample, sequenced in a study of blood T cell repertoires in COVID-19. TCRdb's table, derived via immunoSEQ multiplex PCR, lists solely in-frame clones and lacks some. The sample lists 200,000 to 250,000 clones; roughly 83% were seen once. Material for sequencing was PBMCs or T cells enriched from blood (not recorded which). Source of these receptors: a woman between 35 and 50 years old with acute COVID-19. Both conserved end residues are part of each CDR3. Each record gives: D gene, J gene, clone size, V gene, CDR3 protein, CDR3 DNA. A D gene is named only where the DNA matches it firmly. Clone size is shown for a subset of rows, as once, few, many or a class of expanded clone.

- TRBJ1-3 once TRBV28 CASSLIYF TGTGCCAGCAGCCTCATATATTTT
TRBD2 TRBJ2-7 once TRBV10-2 CASSSLAVAYEQYF TGCGCCAGCAGTTCACTAGCGGTGGCCTACGAGCAGTACTTC
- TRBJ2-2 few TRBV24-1 CATSDFGSGANTGELFF TGTGCCACCAGTGATTTTGGGTCAGGGGCGAACACCGGGGAGCTGTTTTTT
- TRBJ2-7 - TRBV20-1 CSASIGGEQYF TGCAGTGCTAGTATAGGGGGTGAGCAGTACTTC
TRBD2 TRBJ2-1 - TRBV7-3 CASSLIGLAGANEQFF TGTGCCAGCAGCTTAATAGGACTAGCGGGAGCCAATGAGCAGTTCTTC
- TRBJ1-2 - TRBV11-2 CASTPAGELYGYTF TGTGCCAGCACCCCCGCAGGGGAGCTCTATGGCTACACCTTC
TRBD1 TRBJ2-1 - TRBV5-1 CASNPTGFYNEQFF TGCGCCAGCAATCCGACAGGGTTCTACAATGAGCAGTTCTTC
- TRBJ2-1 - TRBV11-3 CASSLDNNEQFF TGTGCCAGCAGCTTAGACAACAATGAGCAGTTCTTC
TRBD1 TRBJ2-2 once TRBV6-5 CASWETGATGELFF TGTGCCAGCTGGGAAACAGGGGCCACCGGGGAGCTGTTTTTT
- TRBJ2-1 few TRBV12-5 CASGRGAGSGGEQFF TGTGCTAGTGGTCGGGGGGCCGGGTCGGGCGGTGAGCAGTTCTTC
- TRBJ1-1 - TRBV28 CASSETGRGTEAFF TGTGCCAGCAGCGAAACAGGGAGGGGCACTGAAGCTTTCTTT
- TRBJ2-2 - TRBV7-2 CASGGGAYTGELFF TGTGCCAGCGGTGGCGGGGCGTACACCGGGGAGCTGTTTTTT
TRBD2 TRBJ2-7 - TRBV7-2 CASSFREGPYEQYF TGTGCCAGCAGCTTCCGGGAGGGCCCCTACGAGCAGTACTTC
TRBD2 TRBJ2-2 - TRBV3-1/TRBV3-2 CASSPPGASGAGELFF TGTGCCAGCAGCCCCCCTGGGGCTAGCGGCGCCGGGGAGCTGTTTTTT
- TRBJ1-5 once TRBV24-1 CATSDGQASQPQHF TGTGCCACCAGTGACGGCCAGGCCAGTCAGCCCCAGCATTTT
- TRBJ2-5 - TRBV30 CAWSELNQETQYF TGTGCCTGGAGTGAACTAAACCAAGAGACCCAGTACTTC
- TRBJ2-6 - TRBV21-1 CASSKSGRVEGTGGASGANVLTF TGTGCCAGCAGCAAATCGGGGCGGGTCGAAGGGACAGGGGGCGCTTCGGGGGCCAACGTCCTGACTTTC
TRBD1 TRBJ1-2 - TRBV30 CALPRTGGIYGYTF TGTGCCTTACCAAGGACAGGGGGAATCTACGGCTACACCTTC
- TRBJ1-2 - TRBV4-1 CASSQDWGDVGYTF TGCGCCAGCAGCCAAGATTGGGGGGACGTTGGCTACACCTTC
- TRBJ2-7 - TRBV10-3 CAISGRSSYEQYF TGTGCCATCAGTGGACGGAGCTCCTACGAGCAGTACTTC
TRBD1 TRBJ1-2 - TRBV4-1 CASSQDQGVLGYGYTF TGCGCCAGCAGCCAAGATCAGGGGGTATTAGGATATGGCTACACCTTC
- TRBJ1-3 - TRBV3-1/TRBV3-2 CASTTPGVNTIYF TGTGCCAGCACCACTCCCGGGGTAAACACCATATATTTT
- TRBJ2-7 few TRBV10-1 CASSDLPGHRYEQYF TGCGCCAGCAGTGACCTACCGGGACACCGCTACGAGCAGTACTTC
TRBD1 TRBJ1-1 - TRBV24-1 CATSPAGGFGAFF TGTGCCACCTCACCTGCAGGGGGGTTTGGAGCTTTCTTT
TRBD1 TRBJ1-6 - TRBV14 CASSQDQGEFSPLHF TGTGCCAGCAGCCAAGATCAGGGGGAGTTTTCACCCCTCCACTTT
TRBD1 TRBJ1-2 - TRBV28 CASSERQGIIGYTF TGTGCCAGCAGTGAGCGACAGGGGATCATCGGCTACACCTTC